This TCR beta chain was documented in a study of blood T cell repertoires in COVID-19. Study overall: Donors in the United States, Italy and Spain gave samples during acute or convalescent COVID-19. Sample material is recorded as cDNA or gDNA derived from T cells, B-cell-depleted T cells, or PBMCs.

This CDR3 region has 14 residues. Germline CDR1 and CDR2: SGHNT and YYREEE (reference sequence). V gave up 0 bases and J gave up 4 bases; unmatched junction bases: 3. In the source study's methods: Amplification of reference gene primers provided the estimated nucleated cell counts. Method: immunoSEQ multiplex PCR; TCRdb's copy keeps in-frame clones and lacks some. V and J calls and clone size are as listed in that table; D and trimming were resolved from the DNA. The repertoire has about 71,000 clones, more than 75% of them found once; the top ten carry roughly 13%. This receptor was identified in a woman at least 80 years old with acute or convalescent COVID-19. The genes are TRBV5-4 and TRBJ2-5; TRBD2 matches 7 bases. The sequenced sample consisted of peripheral blood. The CDR3 DNA is TGTGCCAGCAGCTTGGAGCGGGATGGAGAGACCCAGTACTTC. Translated, it gives CASSLERDGETQYF.